Sequencing of this T cell receptor (beta chain) was carried out in a study of cytomegalovirus exposure and HLA in healthy donors. Study context: It was reported in a later analysis that the 100 to 150 validation repertoires used the same platform as the roughly 700 first-cohort repertoires.

There are a few counts of this clone. What it binds is unknown. Libraries were prepared by immunoSEQ multiplex PCR; TCRdb keeps only in-frame clonotypes and omits some of them. The repertoire consists of hundreds of thousands of clones, with 80% to 85% occurring once and the leading ten covering over 13%. Study-level findings and limits: Researchers catalogued about 150 TCR beta chains as cytomegalovirus-associated. According to a later analysis, TCR clusters from the first cohort tended to co-occur in the 110 or so validation repertoires.

V lost 3 bases, J lost 5 bases, and 0 bases stayed unmatched. In germline, CDR1 is MNHEY, CDR2 SMNVEV (reference sequence). The CDR3 covers 13 residues. The study drew the donors from its approximately 120-subject validation cohort, separate from the 666-subject first cohort. Sequenced: PBMCs. This chain uses TRBV27 with TRBJ2-2, with TRBD2 identical over 7 bases. The sequence was collected from a woman under 40 in good health and CMV-seropositive. The CDR3 nucleotides are TGTGCCAGCAGTTTTAGCGGGACCGGGGAGCTGTTTTTT. Its protein product is CASSFSGTGELFF.